What follows is one T cell receptor beta chain and its context. The antigen is unknown. The authors reverse transcribed all of the isolated RNA, so sequencing captured expressed TCRB transcripts. The method was immunoSEQ multiplex PCR; TCRdb's version includes in-frame clones alone and lacks a portion of them. The sample lists about 340,000 clones, around 9% occurring once. The data derive from a study of beta chain features in type 1 diabetes. Study observations and caveats: Compared with healthy donors, patients appeared to share more similar naive, central memory and regulatory TCRB repertoires. In all four CD4+ subsets, TCRB CDR3 length was significantly, moderately reduced in type 1 diabetes. There was a possibility that cDNA sequencing over-represented cells with high TCR expression.

V shed 3 bases and J shed 6 bases, with 15 bases lying between them. Germline-derived CDR1 and CDR2 are KGHSH and LQKENI. CDR3 size: 14 residues. Post-sort purity exceeded 95% for all sorted populations. The sequenced sample consisted of central memory CD4+ T cells from blood. This sequence joins TRBV18 and TRBJ2-7, with a possible D match to TRBD1 (6 bases). The sequence was obtained from a man between 25 and 39 years old with type 1 diabetes. The CDR3 reads CASSPNTGLGEQYF. As DNA, the CDR3 is TGTGCCAGCTCACCGAATACAGGGTTAGGCGAGCAGTACTTC.